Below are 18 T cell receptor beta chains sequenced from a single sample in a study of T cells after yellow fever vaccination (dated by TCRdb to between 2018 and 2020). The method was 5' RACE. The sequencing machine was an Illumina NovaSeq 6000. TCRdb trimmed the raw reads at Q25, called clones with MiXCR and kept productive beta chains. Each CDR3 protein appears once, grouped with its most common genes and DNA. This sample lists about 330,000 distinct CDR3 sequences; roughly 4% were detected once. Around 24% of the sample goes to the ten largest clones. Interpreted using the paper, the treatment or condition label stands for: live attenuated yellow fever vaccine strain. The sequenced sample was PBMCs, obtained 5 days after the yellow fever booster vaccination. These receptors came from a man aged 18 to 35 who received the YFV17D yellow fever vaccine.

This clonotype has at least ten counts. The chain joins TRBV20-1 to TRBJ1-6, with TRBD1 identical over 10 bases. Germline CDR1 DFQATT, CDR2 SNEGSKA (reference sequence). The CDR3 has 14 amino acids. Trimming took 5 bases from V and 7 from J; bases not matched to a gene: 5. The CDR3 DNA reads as TGCAGTGCTCCGACAGGGGGCATAAATTCACCCCTCCACTTT. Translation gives CSAPTGGINSPLHF.

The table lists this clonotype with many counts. CDR3 region: CASGLTRNTEAFF. The CDR3 nucleotides are TGTGCCAGCGGACTTACCCGAAACACTGAAGCTTTCTTT. V gene TRBV7-9 combines with J gene TRBJ1-1; no clear D gene. CDR1 and CDR2 (germline): SEHNR, FQNEAQ (reference sequence). The CDR3 loop spans 13 amino acids. V shed 8 bases and J shed 2 bases, with 12 bases lying between them.

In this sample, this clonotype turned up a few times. CDR3: CASSLGLGSGANVLTF. In nucleotides, the CDR3 is TGTGCCAGCAGCTTGGGGTTGGGCTCTGGGGCCAACGTCCTGACTTTC. The V gene is TRBV5-4, the J gene TRBJ2-6; D gene uncertain. The germline V gene encodes CDR1 SGHNT and CDR2 YYREEE (reference sequence). This CDR3 is built from 16 residues. Trimming pared 0 bases from V and 0 bases from J, leaving 7 bases between.

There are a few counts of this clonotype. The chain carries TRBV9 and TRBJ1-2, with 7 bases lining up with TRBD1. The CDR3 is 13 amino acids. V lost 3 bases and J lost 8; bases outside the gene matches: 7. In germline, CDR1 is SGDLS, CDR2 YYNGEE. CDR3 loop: CASSARDREGYTF. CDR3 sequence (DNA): TGTGCCAGCAGCGCCCGAGACAGGGAAGGCTACACCTTC. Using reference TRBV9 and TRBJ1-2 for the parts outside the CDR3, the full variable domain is DSGVTQTPKHLITATGQRVTLRCSPRSGDLSVYWYQQSLDQGLQFLIQYYNGEERAKGNILERFSAQQFPDLHSELNLSSLELGDSALYFCASSARDREGYTFGSGTRLTVV.

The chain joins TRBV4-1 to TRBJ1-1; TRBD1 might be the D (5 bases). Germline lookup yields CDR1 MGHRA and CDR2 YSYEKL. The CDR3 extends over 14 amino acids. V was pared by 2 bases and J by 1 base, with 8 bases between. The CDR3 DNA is TGCGCCAGCAGCCAACCGACAGAGAACACTGAAGCTTTCTTT. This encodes CASSQPTENTEAFF.

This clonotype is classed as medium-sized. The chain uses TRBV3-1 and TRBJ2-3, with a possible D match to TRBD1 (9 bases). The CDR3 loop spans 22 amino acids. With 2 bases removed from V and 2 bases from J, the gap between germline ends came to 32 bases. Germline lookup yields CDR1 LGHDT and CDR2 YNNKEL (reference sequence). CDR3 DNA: TGTGCCAGCAGCCAACTAACTTGGGAGGGACAGGGCTTAGCGGGGTCCACAGATACGCAGTATTTT. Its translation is CASSQLTWEGQGLAGSTDTQYF.

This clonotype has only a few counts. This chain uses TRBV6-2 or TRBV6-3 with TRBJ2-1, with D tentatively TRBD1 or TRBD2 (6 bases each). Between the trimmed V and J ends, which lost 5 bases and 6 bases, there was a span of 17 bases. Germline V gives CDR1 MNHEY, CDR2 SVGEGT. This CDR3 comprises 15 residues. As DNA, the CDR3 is TGTGCCAGCAGTGTCTCGGGGGCGTCTGCCAATGAGCAGTTCTTC. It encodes CASSVSGASANEQFF.

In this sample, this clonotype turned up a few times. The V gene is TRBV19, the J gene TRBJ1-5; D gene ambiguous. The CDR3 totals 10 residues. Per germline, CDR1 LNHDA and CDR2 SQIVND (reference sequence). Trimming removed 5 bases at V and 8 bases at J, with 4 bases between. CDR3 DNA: TGTGCCAGTAGTCAGGAGCCCCAGCATTTT. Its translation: CASSQEPQHF.

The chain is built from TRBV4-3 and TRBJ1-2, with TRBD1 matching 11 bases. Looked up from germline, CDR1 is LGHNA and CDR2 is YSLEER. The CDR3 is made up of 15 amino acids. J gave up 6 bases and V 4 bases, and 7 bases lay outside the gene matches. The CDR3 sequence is CASSPGTGGRDGYTF. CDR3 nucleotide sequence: TGCGCCAGCAGCCCCGGGACAGGGGGTAGGGATGGCTACACCTTC.

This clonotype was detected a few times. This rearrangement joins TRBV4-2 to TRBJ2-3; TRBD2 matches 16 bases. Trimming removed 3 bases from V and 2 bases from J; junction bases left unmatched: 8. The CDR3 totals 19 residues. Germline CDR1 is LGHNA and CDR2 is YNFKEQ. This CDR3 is CASSQEGLAGGRSTDTQYF. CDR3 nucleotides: TGTGCCAGCAGCCAGGAGGGACTAGCGGGGGGGCGTTCCACAGATACGCAGTATTTT.

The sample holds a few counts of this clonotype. CDR3: CASSQDLRGQGLIPLHF. CDR3 DNA sequence: TGTGCCAGCAGCCAAGATTTGCGAGGACAGGGCTTGATACCCCTCCACTTT. The chain links TRBV4-2 to TRBJ1-6, with 8 bases identical to TRBD1. The V segment lost 0 bases and the J segment 12 bases; nucleotides outside the gene matches: 13. Germline lookup yields CDR1 LGHNA and CDR2 YNFKEQ. This CDR3 contains 17 residues.

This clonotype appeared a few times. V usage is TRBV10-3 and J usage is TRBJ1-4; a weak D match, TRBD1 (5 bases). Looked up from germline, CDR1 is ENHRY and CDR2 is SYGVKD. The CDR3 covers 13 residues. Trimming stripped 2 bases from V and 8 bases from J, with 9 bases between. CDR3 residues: CAISEIRDEKLFF. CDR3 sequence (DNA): TGTGCCATCAGTGAGATAAGGGACGAAAAACTGTTTTTT.

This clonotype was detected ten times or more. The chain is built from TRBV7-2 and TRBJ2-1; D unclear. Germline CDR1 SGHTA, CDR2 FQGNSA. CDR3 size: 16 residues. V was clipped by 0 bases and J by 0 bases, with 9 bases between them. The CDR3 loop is CASSLAVVSSYNEQFF. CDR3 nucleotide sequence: TGTGCCAGCAGCTTAGCGGTGGTTAGCTCCTACAATGAGCAGTTCTTC.

The CDR3 DNA reads as TGTGCCAGCAGCGTGACAGGCTTTAACACTGAAGCTTTCTTT. It encodes CASSVTGFNTEAFF. The chain is built from TRBV9 and TRBJ1-1; tentatively, D is TRBD1 (6 bases). Between the trimmed V and J ends, which lost 2 bases and 2 bases, there was a span of 10 bases. This CDR3 is 14 amino acids long. Per the germline V gene, CDR1 is SGDLS and CDR2 is YYNGEE. Looking up the rest from reference TRBV9 and TRBJ1-1 gives the full variable domain: DSGVTQTPKHLITATGQRVTLRCSPRSGDLSVYWYQQSLDQGLQFLIQYYNGEERAKGNILERFSAQQFPDLHSELNLSSLELGDSALYFCASSVTGFNTEAFFGQGTRLTVV.

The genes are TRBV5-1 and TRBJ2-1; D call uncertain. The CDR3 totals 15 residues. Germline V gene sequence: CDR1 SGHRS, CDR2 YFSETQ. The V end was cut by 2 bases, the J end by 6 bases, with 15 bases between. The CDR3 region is CASSFGSPPLNEQFF. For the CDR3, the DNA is TGCGCCAGCAGCTTTGGGTCCCCGCCCCTCAATGAGCAGTTCTTC. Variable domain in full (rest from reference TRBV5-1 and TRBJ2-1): KAGVTQTPRYLIKTRGQQVTLSCSPISGHRSVSWYQQTPGQGLQFLFEYFSETQRNKGNFPGRFSGRQFSNSRSEMNVSTLELGDSALYLCASSFGSPPLNEQFFGPGTRLTVL.

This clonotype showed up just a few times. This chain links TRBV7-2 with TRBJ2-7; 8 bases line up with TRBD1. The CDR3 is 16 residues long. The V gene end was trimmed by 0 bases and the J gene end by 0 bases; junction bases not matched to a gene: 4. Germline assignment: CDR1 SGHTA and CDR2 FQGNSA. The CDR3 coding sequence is TGTGCCAGCAGCTTAGCGGGACAGGCTAGCTCCTACGAGCAGTACGTC. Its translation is CASSLAGQASSYEQYV.

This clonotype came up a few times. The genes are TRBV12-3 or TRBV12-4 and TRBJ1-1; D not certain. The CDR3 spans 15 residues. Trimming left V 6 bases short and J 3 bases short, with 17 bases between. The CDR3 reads CASSRGEAGDTEAFF. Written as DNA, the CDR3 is TGTGCCAGCAGCCGTGGGGAGGCCGGGGACACTGAAGCTTTCTTT.

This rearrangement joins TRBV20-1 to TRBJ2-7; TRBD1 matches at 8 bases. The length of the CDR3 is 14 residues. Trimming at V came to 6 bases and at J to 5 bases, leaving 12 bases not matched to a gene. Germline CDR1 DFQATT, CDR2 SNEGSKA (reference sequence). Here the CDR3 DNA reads TGCAGTGCCAGATACAGGGGGAGGTGGAACGAGCAGTACGTC. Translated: CSARYRGRWNEQYV.